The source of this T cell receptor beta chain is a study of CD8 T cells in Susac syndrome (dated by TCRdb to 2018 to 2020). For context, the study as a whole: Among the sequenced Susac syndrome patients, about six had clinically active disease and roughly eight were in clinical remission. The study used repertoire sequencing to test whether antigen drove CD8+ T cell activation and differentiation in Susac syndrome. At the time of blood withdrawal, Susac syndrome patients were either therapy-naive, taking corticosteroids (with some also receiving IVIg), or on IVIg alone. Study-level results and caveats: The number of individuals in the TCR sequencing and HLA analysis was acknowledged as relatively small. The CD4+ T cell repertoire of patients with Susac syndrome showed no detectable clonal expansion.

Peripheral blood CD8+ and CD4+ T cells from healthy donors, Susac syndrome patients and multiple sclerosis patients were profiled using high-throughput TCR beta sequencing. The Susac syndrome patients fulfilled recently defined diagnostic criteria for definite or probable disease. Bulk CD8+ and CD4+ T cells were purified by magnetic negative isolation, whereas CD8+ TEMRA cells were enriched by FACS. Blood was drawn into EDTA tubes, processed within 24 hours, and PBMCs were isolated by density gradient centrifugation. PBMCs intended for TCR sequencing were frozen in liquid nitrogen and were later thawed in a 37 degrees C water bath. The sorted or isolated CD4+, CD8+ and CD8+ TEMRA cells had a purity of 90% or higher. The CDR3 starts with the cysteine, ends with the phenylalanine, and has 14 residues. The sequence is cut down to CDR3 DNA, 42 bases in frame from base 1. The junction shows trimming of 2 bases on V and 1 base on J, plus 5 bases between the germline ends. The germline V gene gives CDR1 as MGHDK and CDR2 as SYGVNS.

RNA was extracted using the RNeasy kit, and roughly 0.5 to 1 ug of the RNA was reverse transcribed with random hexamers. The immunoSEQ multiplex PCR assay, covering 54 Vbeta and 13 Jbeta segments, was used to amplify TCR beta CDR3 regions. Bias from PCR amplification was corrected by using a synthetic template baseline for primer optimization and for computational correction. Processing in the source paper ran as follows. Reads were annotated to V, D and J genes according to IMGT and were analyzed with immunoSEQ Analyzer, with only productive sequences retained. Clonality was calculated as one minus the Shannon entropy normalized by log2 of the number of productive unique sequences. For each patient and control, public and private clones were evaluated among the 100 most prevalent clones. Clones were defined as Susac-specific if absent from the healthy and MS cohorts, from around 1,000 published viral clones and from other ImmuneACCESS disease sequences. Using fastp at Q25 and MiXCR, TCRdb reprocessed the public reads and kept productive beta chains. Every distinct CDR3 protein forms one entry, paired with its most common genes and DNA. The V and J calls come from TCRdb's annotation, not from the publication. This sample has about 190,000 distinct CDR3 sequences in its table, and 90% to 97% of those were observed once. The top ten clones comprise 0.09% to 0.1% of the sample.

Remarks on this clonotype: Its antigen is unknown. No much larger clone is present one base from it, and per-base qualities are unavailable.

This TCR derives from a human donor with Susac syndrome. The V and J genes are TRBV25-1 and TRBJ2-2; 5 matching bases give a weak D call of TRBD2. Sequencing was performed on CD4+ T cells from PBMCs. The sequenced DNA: TGTGCCAGCAGTGAACGGGGGAACACCGGGGAGCTGTTTTTT. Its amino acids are CASSERGNTGELFF.